The clone carrying this T cell receptor beta chain appeared a few times. MiXCR was run by TCRdb on the 5' RACE reads, yielding one entry per CDR3 protein. The top ten clones hold roughly 4.3% of a sample with 600,000 to 800,000 distinct CDR3 sequences, 21% of them seen once. This record comes from a study of identical twins. The CDR3 extends over 15 amino acids. Trimming cost V 3 bases and J 1 base, with 12 bases left between them. These data are also associated with another study on T cells expressing NK-cell markers.

The genes are TRBV12-3 or TRBV12-4 and TRBJ1-2; D is undetermined. This receptor was obtained from a woman under 30 in good health. What was sequenced was PBMCs. CDR3 coding DNA: TGTGCCAGCAGTTTGTGGCAGACCTATAACTATGGCTACACCTTC. The encoded protein is CASSLWQTYNYGYTF.